This T cell receptor beta chain was sequenced for a study of blood T cell repertoires in COVID-19. Authors' processing steps: Estimated nucleated cell counts came from reference gene primer amplification. The data were produced by immunoSEQ multiplex PCR, yet TCRdb's version contains in-frame clones alone and is incomplete. V and J calls and clone size follow that table, whereas D and trimming were derived from the DNA. The repertoire includes about 120,000 clones, roughly 83% of them detected once, and 37% sits in the top ten. The CDR3 covers 13 residues. Germline CDR1 is SNHLY and CDR2 is FYNNEI. Trimming took off 7 bases at V and 6 bases at J, with 12 bases between the two ends. In this sample, this clone turned up once.

The chain couples TRBV2 to TRBJ2-2, with TRBD2 as a possible D gene (5 bases). The sequenced material came from peripheral blood. This TCR came from a man between 40 and 49 years old with active or convalescent COVID-19. The CDR3 here is CASKSGVAGELFF. As DNA, the CDR3 is TGTGCCAGCAAGTCCGGGGTCGCCGGGGAGCTGTTTTTT.